This T cell receptor (beta chain) derives from a study of neurological immune-mediated disorders. V shed 0 bases, J shed 1 base, and the junction held 16 bases outside the gene matches. The germline V gene has CDR1 LGHDT and CDR2 YNNKEL (reference sequence). This CDR3 spans 20 amino acids. This clonotype was seen more than once but under ten times. Time point here: longitudinal time-point 2. TCRdb ran MiXCR on the 5' RACE reads and lists one entry per CDR3 protein. The data contain 84,000 or so distinct CDR3 sequences, about 12% of them seen just once; the ten biggest clones take up just under 5%. The specimen was PBMCs. This chain links TRBV3-1 with TRBJ1-1, with 8 bases fitting TRBD1. The origin of this receptor is a female donor with HTLV-1-associated myelopathy (HAM/TSP). The CDR3 loop is CASSQEGPRTGSAKNTEAFF. In DNA form, the CDR3 reads TGTGCCAGCAGCCAAGAGGGACCCAGGACAGGGAGCGCGAAGAACACTGAAGCTTTCTTT.